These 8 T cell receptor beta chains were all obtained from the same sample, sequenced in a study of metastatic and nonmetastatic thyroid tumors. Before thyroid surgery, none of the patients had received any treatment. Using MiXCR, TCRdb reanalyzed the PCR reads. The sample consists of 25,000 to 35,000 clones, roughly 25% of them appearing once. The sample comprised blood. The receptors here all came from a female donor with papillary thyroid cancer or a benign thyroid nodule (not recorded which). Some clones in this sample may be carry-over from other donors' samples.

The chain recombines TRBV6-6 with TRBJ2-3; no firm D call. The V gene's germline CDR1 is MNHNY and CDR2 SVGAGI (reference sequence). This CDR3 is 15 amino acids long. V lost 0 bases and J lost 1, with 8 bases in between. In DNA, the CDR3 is TGTGCCAGCAGTTACTCCAGGCTCGGCACAGATACGCAGTATTTT. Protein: CASSYSRLGTDTQYF.

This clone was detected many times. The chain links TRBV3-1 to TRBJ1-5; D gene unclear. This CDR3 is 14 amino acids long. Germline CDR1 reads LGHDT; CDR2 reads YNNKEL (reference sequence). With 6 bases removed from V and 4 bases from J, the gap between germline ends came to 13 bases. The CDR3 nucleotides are TGTGCCAGCAGTCTGGGTCTGGGGAATCAGCCCCAGCATTTT. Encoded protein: CASSLGLGNQPQHF.

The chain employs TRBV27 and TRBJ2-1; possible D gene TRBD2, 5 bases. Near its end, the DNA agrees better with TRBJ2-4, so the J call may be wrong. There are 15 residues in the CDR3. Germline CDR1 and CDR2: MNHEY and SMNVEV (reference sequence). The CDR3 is CASSFGSGTYNDQYF. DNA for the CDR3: TGTGCCAGCAGTTTCGGCAGCGGCACTTACAATGATCAGTACTTC.

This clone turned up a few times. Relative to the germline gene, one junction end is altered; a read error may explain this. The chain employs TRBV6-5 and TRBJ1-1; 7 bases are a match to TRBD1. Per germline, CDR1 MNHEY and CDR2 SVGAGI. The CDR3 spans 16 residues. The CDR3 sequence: CASSSLDRAVNTEAFF. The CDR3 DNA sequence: TGTGCCAGCAGCTCACTCGACAGGGCCGTGAACACTGAAGCTTTTTTT.

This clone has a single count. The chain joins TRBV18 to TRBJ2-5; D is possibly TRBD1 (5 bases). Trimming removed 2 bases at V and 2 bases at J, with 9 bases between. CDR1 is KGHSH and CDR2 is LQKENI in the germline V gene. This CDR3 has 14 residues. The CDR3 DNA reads TGTGCCAGCTCACCAGACAGCCCTCAAGAGACCCAGTACTTC. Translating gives CASSPDSPQETQYF.

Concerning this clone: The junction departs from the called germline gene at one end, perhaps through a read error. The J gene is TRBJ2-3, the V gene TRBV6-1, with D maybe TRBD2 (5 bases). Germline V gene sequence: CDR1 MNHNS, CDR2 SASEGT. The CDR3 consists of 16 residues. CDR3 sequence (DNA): TGTGCCAGAAGTGATAAAGCGGAGACCTACTCTGATACGCAGTATTTT. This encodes CARSDKAETYSDTQYF.

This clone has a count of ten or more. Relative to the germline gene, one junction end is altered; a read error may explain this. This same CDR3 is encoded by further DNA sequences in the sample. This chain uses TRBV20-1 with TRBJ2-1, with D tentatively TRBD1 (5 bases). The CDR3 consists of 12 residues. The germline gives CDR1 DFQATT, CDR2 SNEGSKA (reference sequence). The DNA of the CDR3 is TGCAGTGCTAGGACAGACGCCAATGAGCAGTTCTTT. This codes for CSARTDANEQFF.

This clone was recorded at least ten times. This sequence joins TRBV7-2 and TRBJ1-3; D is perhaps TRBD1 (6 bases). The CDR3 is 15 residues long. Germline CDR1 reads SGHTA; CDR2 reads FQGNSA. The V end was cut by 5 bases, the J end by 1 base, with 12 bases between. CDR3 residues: CASSPLGGSGNTIYF. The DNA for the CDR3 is TGTGCCAGCAGCCCCCTAGGGGGTTCTGGAAACACCATATATTTT.